This TCR beta chain emerged from a study of T cells in Graves' hyperthyroidism and ophthalmopathy (dated by TCRdb to 2018 to 2020). Study-wide context: Peripheral blood samples were taken at initial diagnosis, before any treatment was given. TCR Vbeta CDR3 sequencing of fewer than 150 peripheral blood samples (fewer than 45 ophthalmopathy, approximately 80 hyperthyroidism and roughly 17 progressor patients) is reported in the paper. TCR V-J signatures able to tell the groups apart were searched for in a discovery cohort of 95 to 100 patients, of whom 43 had Graves' ophthalmopathy and roughly 58 had stable Graves' hyperthyroidism. An independent validation cohort of around 19 hyperthyroidism patients and about 16 patients who later progressed to ophthalmopathy tested prospective prediction of ophthalmopathy. Following sampling, methimazole starting at 30 mg daily was given to hyperthyroidism patients, and high-dose intravenous methylprednisolone was given to ophthalmopathy patients. For training and testing, the 100 patients in the discovery cohort were randomly divided in a 7:3 ratio. The study also compared thyroid tissue and blood T-cell repertoires from several Graves' hyperthyroidism patients.

The hyperthyroidism patients were between 18 and 65 years old and newly diagnosed, with a disease duration of less than 2 months. Any patient with an uncontrolled infection, another autoimmune disease, pregnancy or lactation was excluded. Diagnoses were established on the basis of clinical symptoms, serum thyroxine and TRAb, thyroid ultrasound, and orbital computed tomography. Blood from progressor patients was drawn when they were first diagnosed with hyperthyroidism, before any ophthalmopathy symptoms appeared. Ficoll-Paque density gradient centrifugation was used to isolate PBMCs from 9.5 to 10 ml of fresh peripheral blood. Progressor patients were initially diagnosed with Graves' hyperthyroidism and developed ophthalmopathy during follow-up. Trizol reagent was used to extract total RNA, and RNA quality was then checked on an Agilent 2100 Bioanalyzer. The TCR beta CDR3 regions were amplified from the RNA transcripts. For the first round of RT-PCR on the TCR CDR3, the HTBI primer set was used together with the Qiagen OneStep RT-PCR kit. A second multiplex PCR round built the libraries, followed by size selection and purification. The libraries were sequenced on an Illumina HiSeq2000 using paired-end 100 bp reads. Concerning the study's data processing: SOAPnuke was used to process the raw data, with reads discarded if the reads contained adapters or uncalled bases, had a mean Phred below 15, or lacked an exact constant-primer or identifier match. COPE v1.2.5 was used to merge the high-quality paired reads, and each unique nucleotide sequence was defined as a clonotype. Clonotypes were aligned to IMGT TRBV, TRBD and TRBJ reference segments using MiTCR v1.1. The analysis included only V-J combinations with a frequency above 0.0001, which together covered roughly 99% of the repertoires. A TCS score was defined as the ratio between F50 (clonal expansion) and ExV (chaos), using BLOSUM62-based TCRdist between CDR3 peptides within each V-J. Welch's t-statistics and random forest reduced some 510 V-J features to about 12, which were used in a naive Bayes classifier (R e1071). TCRdb trimmed public reads at Q25 via fastp, called clones via MiXCR and kept in-frame beta chains. All rows with the same CDR3 protein become a single entry with the most common DNA and genes. TCRdb, rather than the study authors, made the V and J calls. In this sample the table shows about 35,000 distinct CDR3 sequences, around half of which occur a single time. Approximately 6.2% of the sample is taken by the ten largest.

Overall study results and their limits: Blood samples also contained most of the expanded thyroid clonotypes (frequency above 0.001), which suggests that blood repertoires may reflect thyroid immune responses. During validation, the model predicted progression to ophthalmopathy a median of around 6 months ahead of onset, with around 70% sensitivity and around 73% specificity. A model built on a 13 V-J signature distinguished ophthalmopathy from stable hyperthyroidism, reaching roughly 88% sensitivity and 81.08% specificity in cross-validation and 80%/75% in testing. Sample size was not statistically predetermined, and investigators were not blinded to group allocation.

From the cysteine up to the phenylalanine, the CDR3 has a length of 12 residues. CDR3 DNA only is kept here, 36 bases in frame from base 1. Germline trimming: 4 bases from V, 4 bases from J; junction bases outside gene matches: 2. The germline V gene encodes CDR1 DFQATT and CDR2 SNEGSKA (reference sequence). Concerning this clonotype: The antigen it recognizes is unknown. Per-base quality was not reported, and no clone a single base away is much larger than it.

This sequence originates from a woman aged 45-65 years with Graves' hyperthyroidism that later progressed to Graves' ophthalmopathy. Sequencing was performed on blood. The chain is made from TRBV20-1 and TRBJ2-7, with 9 middle bases fitting TRBD1. The CDR3 reads as follows: CSAIGQGYEQYF. DNA sequence: TGCAGTGCTATAGGACAGGGGTACGAGCAGTACTTC.